The T cell receptor beta chain described here comes from a study of cytomegalovirus exposure and HLA in healthy donors. The protocol was immunoSEQ multiplex PCR, while the TCRdb copy is restricted to in-frame clones and leaves out a portion. The data show under 85,000 clones, approximately 93% seen once. This clone has only one observation. The sequencing input was PBMCs. The clonotype was recovered from a woman aged 18-30 years in good health and CMV-seropositive.

The DNA for the CDR3 is TGTGCCTGGAGTGTTGGACTGGCCCACGAGCAGTACTTC. Encoded protein: CAWSVGLAHEQYF. The rearrangement uses TRBV30 and TRBJ2-7; possible D gene TRBD2, 5 bases. Trimming left V 0 bases short and J 5 bases short, with 11 bases between. The length of the CDR3 is 13 residues. Germline assignment: CDR1 GTSNPN and CDR2 SVGIG (reference sequence).